The rows below give T cell receptor beta chains drawn from one sample of a study of OX40 agonist ivuxolimab in advanced cancers. Some clones are missing from TCRdb's copy, which holds only in-frame ones; the method was immunoSEQ multiplex PCR. The sample gives more than 50,000 clones, 85% to 90% of which show up once; more than 1.5% is in the top ten. This material consisted of CD4+ or CD8+ T cells sorted from blood, taken in a trial of the OX40 agonist ivuxolimab. The receptors were gathered from an adult with an advanced solid tumor such as melanoma, head and neck, liver or kidney cancer. Both conserved end residues are part of each CDR3. A D gene is named only where the DNA matches it firmly. Only part of the rows carry a size: once, few, many, or a class if the clone is expanded.

v_gene	d_gene	j_gene	abundance	CDR3aa	CDR3nt
TRBV11-2	.	TRBJ2-2	.	CASSSGTDTGELFF	TGTGCCAGCAGCTCGGGGACGGACACCGGGGAGCTGTTTTTT
TRBV28	TRBD1	TRBJ2-7	.	CASNTKKTGAYEQYF	TGTGCCAGCAATACCAAAAAAACAGGGGCTTACGAGCAGTACTTC
TRBV27	.	TRBJ1-5	.	CASSPNLRQPQHF	TGTGCCAGCAGCCCGAACCTGAGGCAGCCCCAGCATTTT
TRBV25-1	.	TRBJ1-5	.	CASSQGQGNQPQHF	TGTGCCAGCAGTCAGGGTCAGGGCAATCAGCCCCAGCATTTT
TRBV5-4	TRBD1	TRBJ2-7	.	CASSSPPGQSYEQYF	TGTGCCAGCAGCTCCCCTCCGGGACAGTCCTACGAGCAGTACTTC
TRBV9	.	TRBJ2-7	.	CASSVQGSSYEQYF	TGTGCCAGCAGCGTTCAGGGATCCTCCTACGAGCAGTACTTC
TRBV7-2	.	TRBJ1-1	.	CASSLTPNTEAFF	TGTGCCAGCAGCCTTACACCGAACACTGAAGCTTTCTTT
TRBV30	.	TRBJ1-1	few	CAWRATANTEAFF	TGTGCCTGGAGAGCGACAGCGAACACTGAAGCTTTCTTT
TRBV5-8	TRBD1	TRBJ1-1	.	CASSFDRAGTEAFF	TGTGCCAGCAGTTTCGACAGGGCGGGCACTGAAGCTTTCTTT
TRBV11-2	.	TRBJ2-7	.	CASSLGGVEAYQQYF	TGTGCCAGCAGCTTAGGCGGCGTCGAGGCTTACCAGCAGTACTTC
TRBV9	.	TRBJ1-6	once	CASSAAQGNSPLHF	TGTGCCAGCAGCGCCGCGCAGGGAAATTCACCCCTCCACTTT
TRBV15	TRBD1	TRBJ1-2	few	CATSTRTGFVTGYTF	TGTGCCACCAGCACCAGGACAGGGTTCGTCACTGGCTACACCTTC
TRBV5-6	.	TRBJ1-3	.	CASSFAGTGNTIYF	TGTGCCAGCAGCTTTGCAGGGACCGGAAACACCATATATTTT
TRBV19	.	TRBJ1-5	.	CASSVRTPGSQFSNQPQHF	TGTGCCAGTAGCGTCCGAACCCCGGGCAGCCAATTTAGCAATCAGCCCCAGCATTTT
TRBV7-9	.	TRBJ1-1	.	CASSSGGNTEAFF	TGTGCCAGCAGCTCGGGAGGGAACACTGAAGCTTTCTTT
TRBV25-1	TRBD1	TRBJ2-7	.	CASSPNAGTGFSYEQYF	TGTGCCAGCAGTCCGAACGCCGGGACAGGGTTTTCCTACGAGCAGTACTTC
TRBV5-1	TRBD2	TRBJ2-3	.	CASSTTLAGEGDTQYF	TGCGCCAGCAGCACCACCTTAGCGGGGGAAGGAGATACGCAGTATTTT
TRBV16	.	TRBJ1-1	.	CASSQSGQINTEAFF	TGTGCCAGCAGCCAATCGGGGCAGATTAACACTGAAGCTTTCTTT
TRBV29-1	TRBD1	TRBJ2-7	.	CSVVRGQGAREQYF	TGCAGCGTTGTCCGTGGACAGGGGGCGCGCGAGCAGTACTTC
TRBV18	TRBD1	TRBJ1-1	once	CASSPQGTGTEAFF	TGTGCCAGCTCACCACAGGGGACAGGCACTGAAGCTTTCTTT
TRBV11-1	.	TRBJ2-3	.	CASSLNTDTQYF	TGTGCCAGCAGCTTAAACACAGATACGCAGTATTTT
TRBV7-8	TRBD2	TRBJ2-1	once	CASSELAGRGNEQFF	TGTGCCAGCAGCGAACTAGCGGGAAGGGGCAATGAGCAGTTCTTC
TRBV2	TRBD2	TRBJ2-3	.	CASSEFGGTQYF	TGTGCCAGCAGTGAATTCGGGGGGACGCAGTATTTT
TRBV28	TRBD1	TRBJ2-6	.	CASSFATGGSGANVLTF	TGTGCCAGCAGTTTCGCGACAGGGGGCTCTGGGGCCAACGTCCTGACTTTC
TRBV6-1	TRBD1	TRBJ1-1	.	CASRGQGGTEAFF	TGTGCCAGCAGAGGACAGGGAGGCACTGAAGCTTTCTTT
TRBV11-3	TRBD1	TRBJ2-5	.	CASSFGDSQETQYF	TGTGCCAGCAGCTTCGGGGACAGCCAAGAGACCCAGTACTTC
TRBV4-1	.	TRBJ2-5	few	CASSRGTRTGTGKTQYF	TGCGCCAGCAGCCGGGGGACCCGGACGGGGACGGGGAAGACCCAGTACTTC
TRBV10-2	.	TRBJ2-5	.	CASSVETETQYF	TGCGCCAGCAGTGTAGAGACGGAGACCCAGTACTTC
TRBV6-1	TRBD1	TRBJ2-2	.	CASTTGTGGTGELFF	TGTGCCAGCACCACCGGGACAGGGGGGACCGGGGAGCTGTTTTTT